The rows below give T cell receptor beta chains drawn from one sample of a study of cytomegalovirus exposure and HLA in healthy donors. Generated by immunoSEQ multiplex PCR, the TCRdb table keeps only in-frame clones and is missing some. The sample shows about 67,000 clones, around 80% of them seen only once. The sequenced sample consisted of PBMCs. These receptors were obtained from a woman in her twenties or thirties in good health and CMV-seronegative. The CDR3 runs from the conserved cysteine through the conserved F or W. D genes are given only for firm matches. Part of the rows lack a size; the others show once, few, many or a class for expanded clones.

j_call	clone_size	d_call	v_call	cdr3_aa	cdr3_nt
TRBJ2-3	few	TRBD1	TRBV29-1	CSVLRDRNTDTQYF	TGCAGCGTTCTCCGGGACAGAAACACAGATACGCAGTATTTT
TRBJ1-1	once	-	TRBV20-1	CSAGGDTEAFF	TGCAGTGCGGGGGGGGACACTGAAGCTTTCTTT
TRBJ2-7	-	-	TRBV14	CASSPQGQGHEQYF	TGTGCCAGCAGCCCACAGGGTCAAGGGCACGAGCAGTACTTC
TRBJ1-2	-	-	TRBV6-5	CASSYSRGLNYGYTF	TGTGCCAGCAGTTACTCGCGGGGACTGAACTATGGCTACACCTTC
TRBJ1-1	few	-	TRBV7-9	CASSRGLLNTEAFF	TGTGCCAGCAGCCGCGGACTGCTGAACACTGAAGCTTTCTTT
TRBJ1-5	-	-	TRBV19	CASKLTGDSNQPQHF	TGTGCCAGCAAACTTACGGGAGATAGCAATCAGCCCCAGCATTTT
TRBJ2-3	few	-	TRBV9	CASSLGQTDTQYF	TGTGCCAGCAGCCTAGGACAGACAGATACGCAGTATTTT
TRBJ2-2	-	-	TRBV30	CAWGRGTGELFF	TGTGCCTGGGGAAGGGGCACCGGGGAGCTGTTTTTT
TRBJ1-6	-	-	TRBV7-9	CASSSVLGSDSPLHF	TGTGCCAGCAGCTCGGTCCTGGGCTCTGATTCACCCCTCCACTTT
TRBJ1-2	-	-	TRBV11-2	CASSLEPSRGNYTF	TGTGCCAGCAGCTTAGAACCCTCTAGGGGTAACTACACCTTC
TRBJ1-1	-	TRBD1	TRBV15	CATSRLRTGNTEAFF	TGTGCCACCAGCAGGCTAAGGACAGGGAACACTGAAGCTTTCTTT
TRBJ2-7	-	-	TRBV7-6	CASSLGRQSFYEQYF	TGTGCCAGCAGCTTGGGTAGACAGTCCTTCTACGAGCAGTACTTC
TRBJ1-2	-	-	TRBV7-2	CASSPETGRGYTF	TGTGCCAGCAGCCCCGAAACAGGTCGCGGCTACACCTTC
TRBJ1-1	-	-	TRBV19	CAITPESGTEAFF	TGTGCCATCACCCCGGAGTCTGGCACTGAAGCTTTCTTT
TRBJ1-1	-	TRBD1	TRBV4-1	CASSQDRESGTEAFF	TGCGCCAGCAGCCAGGACAGGGAGTCAGGCACTGAAGCTTTCTTT
TRBJ2-5	once	-	TRBV18	CASSPEVAQETQYF	TGTGCCAGCTCACCAGAAGTAGCCCAAGAGACCCAGTACTTC